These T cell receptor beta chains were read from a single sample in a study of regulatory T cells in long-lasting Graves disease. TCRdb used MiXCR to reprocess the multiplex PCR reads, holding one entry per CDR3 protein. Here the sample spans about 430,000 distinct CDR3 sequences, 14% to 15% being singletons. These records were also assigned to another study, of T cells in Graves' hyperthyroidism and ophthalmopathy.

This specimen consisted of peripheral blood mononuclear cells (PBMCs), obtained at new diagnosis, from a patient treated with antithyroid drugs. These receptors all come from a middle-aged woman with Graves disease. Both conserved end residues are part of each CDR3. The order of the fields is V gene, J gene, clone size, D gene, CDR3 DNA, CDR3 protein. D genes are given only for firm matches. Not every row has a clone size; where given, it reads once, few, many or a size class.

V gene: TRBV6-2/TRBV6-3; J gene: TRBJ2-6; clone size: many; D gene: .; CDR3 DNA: TGTGCCAGCAGTTACGATGGCTCTGGGGCCAACGTCCTGACTTTC; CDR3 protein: CASSYDGSGANVLTF
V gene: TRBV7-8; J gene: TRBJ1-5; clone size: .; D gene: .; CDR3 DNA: TGTGCCAGCAGGAGCGGCCAGGCCGCCAATCAGCCCCAGCATTTT; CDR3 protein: CASRSGQAANQPQHF
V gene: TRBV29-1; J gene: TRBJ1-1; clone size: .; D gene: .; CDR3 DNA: TGCAGCGTTGCGGACAGAATTGAAGCTTTCTTT; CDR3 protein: CSVADRIEAFF
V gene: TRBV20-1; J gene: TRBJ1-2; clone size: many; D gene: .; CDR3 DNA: TGCAGTGCTAGAGATGCCAAGTTGGGGTGGAACTATGGCTACACCTTC; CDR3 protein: CSARDAKLGWNYGYTF
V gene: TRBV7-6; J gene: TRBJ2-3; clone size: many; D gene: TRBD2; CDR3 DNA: TGTGCCAGCAGCTTAAGTAGCGGGGCTAGCACAGATACGCAGTATTTT; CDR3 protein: CASSLSSGASTDTQYF
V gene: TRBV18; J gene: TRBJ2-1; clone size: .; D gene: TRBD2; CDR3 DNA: TGTGCCAGCTCACCGTTTAGCGGGACGGGCAATGAGCAGTTCTTC; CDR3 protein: CASSPFSGTGNEQFF
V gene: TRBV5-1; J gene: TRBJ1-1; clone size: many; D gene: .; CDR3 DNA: TGCGCCAGCAGCCACGTGGGGGGAAGTACTGAAGCTTTCTTT; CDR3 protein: CASSHVGGSTEAFF
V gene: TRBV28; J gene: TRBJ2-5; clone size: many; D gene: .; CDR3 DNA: TGTGCCAGCAGTTTTTCGGACAGAAAGACCCAGTACTTC; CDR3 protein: CASSFSDRKTQYF
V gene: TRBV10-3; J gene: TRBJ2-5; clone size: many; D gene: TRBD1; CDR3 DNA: TGTGCCATAACCCGGGACAGGAGAGAGACCCAGTACTTC; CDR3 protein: CAITRDRRETQYF
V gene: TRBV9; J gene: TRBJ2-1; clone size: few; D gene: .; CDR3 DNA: TGTGCCAGCACCTTACAACCCATAAACAATGAGCAGTTCTTC; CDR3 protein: CASTLQPINNEQFF
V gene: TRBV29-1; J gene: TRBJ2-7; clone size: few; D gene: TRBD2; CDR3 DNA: TGCAGCGTGCGGGGACGGGGAGCTAGCGGGCCCCTCTACGAGCAGTACTTC; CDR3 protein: CSVRGRGASGPLYEQYF
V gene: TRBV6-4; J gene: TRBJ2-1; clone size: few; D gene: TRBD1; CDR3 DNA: TGTGCCAGCAGTGACATCGTCGGGACAGGGTTGAATGAGCAGTTCTTC; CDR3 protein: CASSDIVGTGLNEQFF
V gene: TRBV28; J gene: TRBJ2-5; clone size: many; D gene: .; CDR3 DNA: TGTGCCAGCAGTTTAGACAGGGAGGGGCCTCAAGAGACCCAGTACTTC; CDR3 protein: CASSLDREGPQETQYF
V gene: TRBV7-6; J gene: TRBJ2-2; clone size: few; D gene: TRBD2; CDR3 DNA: TGTGCCAGCAGCTTAGAACTAGCGGGGCCCGGGGAGCTGTTTTTT; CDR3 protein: CASSLELAGPGELFF